Below, 18 T cell receptor beta chains from the same sample are listed, as sequenced in a study of CD8+ T cells in alopecia areata. cDNA reverse transcribed from extracted RNA served as the sequencing template. The data were produced by immunoSEQ multiplex PCR, yet TCRdb's version contains in-frame clones alone and is incomplete. The top ten hold 0.69% of the sample, which has approximately 170,000 clones, about 60% seen once. Treatment reported: oral pan-JAK inhibitor, 5-10 mg twice daily. The sequenced sample was CD4+ T cells sorted from blood, obtained at week 4, from a patient treated with tofacitinib. The receptors come from a human donor with alopecia areata.

This clone was observed a handful of times. V is TRBV29-1 and J is TRBJ1-1; D might be TRBD1 (5 bases). The germline CDR1 and CDR2 sequences are SQVTM and ANQGSEA. This CDR3 spans 11 amino acids. The CDR3 sequence is CALREATEAFF. CDR3 DNA: TGCGCCCTCAGGGAAGCCACTGAAGCTTTCTTT.

This clone was recorded only once. The V gene is TRBV5-1, the J gene TRBJ2-7, with D possibly being TRBD2 (5 bases). Germline CDR1 SGHRS, CDR2 YFSETQ. Trimming took 4 bases from V and 3 from J, leaving 8 bases between them. The CDR3 covers 12 residues. The CDR3 nucleotides read TGCGCCAGCAGCCCCGGGAACTACGAGCAGTACTTC. Protein product: CASSPGNYEQYF.

This rearrangement joins TRBV6-5 to TRBJ2-6, with a weak D call TRBD1 (6 bases). With 6 bases removed from V and 2 bases from J, the gap between germline ends came to 11 bases. Germline CDR1 and CDR2: MNHEY and SVGAGI. This CDR3 spans 15 amino acids. The DNA for the CDR3 is TGTGCCAGCAGCTCCGGGACAACTGGGGCCAACGTCCTGACTTTC. Its translation is CASSSGTTGANVLTF.

The chain has TRBV7-2 and TRBJ1-2; 10 bases are a match to TRBD1. This CDR3 spans 16 amino acids. Germline-derived CDR1 and CDR2 are SGHTA and FQGNSA. V gave up 5 bases and J gave up 4 bases; unmatched junction bases: 10. DNA for the CDR3: TGTGCCAGCAGCCCTCGGACAGGGGGTGGGAGCTATGGCTACACCTTC. This codes for CASSPRTGGGSYGYTF.

The rearrangement links TRBV30 to TRBJ1-5, with 9 bases lining up with TRBD1. Germline CDR1 and CDR2: GTSNPN and SVGIG (reference sequence). CDR3 size: 13 residues. V lost 1 base, J lost 7 bases, and 2 bases stayed unmatched. Written as DNA, the CDR3 is TGTGCCTGGAGTGGGGACAGGGACCAGCCCCAGCATTTT. This sequence encodes CAWSGDRDQPQHF. The full variable domain, completed using reference TRBV30 and TRBJ1-5, is SQTIHQWPATLVQPVGSPLSLECTVEGTSNPNLYWYRQAAGRGLQLLFYSVGIGQISSEVPQNLSASRPQDRQFILSSKKLLLSDSGFYLCAWSGDRDQPQHFGDGTRLSIL.

V is TRBV15 and J is TRBJ1-5, with D unclear. Trimming took 2 bases from V and 2 from J, leaving 4 bases between them. The CDR3 sequence is 13 residues long. CDR1 LNHNV and CDR2 YYDKDF come from the germline V gene (reference sequence). In nucleotides, the CDR3 is TGTGCCACCAGCAGATCTGGCAATCAGCCCCAGCATTTT. It codes for CATSRSGNQPQHF.

CDR3 protein: CAWRGPPPGTANTEAFF. CDR3 nucleotides: TGTGCCTGGAGGGGTCCCCCACCCGGGACAGCCAACACTGAAGCTTTCTTT. The chain carries TRBV30 and TRBJ1-1, with 7 bases matching TRBD1. V lost 3 bases to trimming and J lost 2 bases; unmatched junction nucleotides: 15. The CDR3 runs to 17 residues. Germline CDR1 and CDR2: GTSNPN and SVGIG (reference sequence).

The gene calls are TRBV2 and TRBJ2-7; the match to TRBD1 covers 7 bases. The CDR3 contains 14 residues. CDR1 is SNHLY, CDR2 FYNNEI, per germline. V shed 6 bases, J shed 2 bases, and the junction held 7 bases outside the gene matches. The CDR3 DNA reads TGTGCCAGCAGGATAGACAGGGTCACCTACGAGCAGTACTTC. It yields the protein CASRIDRVTYEQYF.

This clone was detected a few times. The genes are TRBV11-2 and TRBJ2-1, with 16 positions matching TRBD2. Trimming at V came to 1 base and at J to 6 bases, leaving 6 bases not matched to a gene. This CDR3 region has 18 residues. Germline V gene data show CDR1 as SGHAT and CDR2 as FQNNGV. The CDR3 spells CASSLVSGTSGRGNEQFF. CDR3 bases: TGTGCCAGCAGCTTAGTTTCGGGGACTAGCGGGAGGGGCAATGAGCAGTTCTTC.

The J gene is TRBJ1-5, the V gene TRBV23-1; D unclear. TRBV23-1 belongs to the ORF category, with a function that is uncertain. The CDR3 is 16 amino acids. V lost 9 bases, J lost 1 base, and 19 bases lay in between. The chain's CDR3 is CASPPLFWSSNQPQHF. The CDR3 DNA follows: TGCGCCAGTCCCCCCTTATTCTGGAGCAGCAATCAGCCCCAGCATTTT.

V and J are TRBV30 and TRBJ2-3; no firm D call. Germline V gene data show CDR1 as GTSNPN and CDR2 as SVGIG (reference sequence). This CDR3 is built from 16 residues. V lost 0 bases and J lost 8, with 21 bases in between. The CDR3 sequence: CAWSVPRTVNPGTQYF. The CDR3 coding sequence is TGTGCCTGGAGTGTACCCCGGACGGTGAATCCCGGTACGCAGTATTTT.

The J gene is TRBJ1-5, the V gene TRBV30, with D unresolved. V gave up 6 bases and J gave up 6 bases, with 21 bases separating them. Germline lookup yields CDR1 GTSNPN and CDR2 SVGIG (reference sequence). This CDR3 has 15 residues. Here the CDR3 reads CACKARGGAVQPQHF. CDR3 sequence (DNA): TGTGCCTGTAAGGCGCGCGGCGGAGCCGTTCAGCCCCAGCATTTT.

V and J are TRBV29-1 and TRBJ2-1, with 12 bases matching TRBD2. Germline V gene lookup returns CDR1 SQVTM and CDR2 ANQGSEA. V lost 6 bases to trimming and J lost 6 bases; unmatched junction nucleotides: 6. The CDR3 totals 14 residues. In nucleotides, the CDR3 is TGCAGCGTCCTGGGACTAGCGGGCCCCAATGAGCAGTTCTTC. This translates into CSVLGLAGPNEQFF.

The CDR3 region has the DNA TGTGCCAGCAGTTACCGGGACTTACAAGAGACCCAGTACTTC. It yields the protein CASSYRDLQETQYF. This chain links TRBV6-5 with TRBJ2-5; D perhaps matches TRBD2 (6 bases). Trimming removed 2 bases from V and 2 bases from J, with 9 bases in between. The CDR3 is 14 amino acids. Germline V gene data show CDR1 as MNHEY and CDR2 as SVGAGI.

The V gene is TRBV7-9, the J gene TRBJ2-7; TRBD2 is a possible D gene (7 bases). The V and J ends lost 4 bases and 5 bases respectively, with 18 bases between them. Germline V gene lookup returns CDR1 SEHNR and CDR2 FQNEAQ (reference sequence). The CDR3 has 15 residues. CDR3 in DNA: TGTGCCAGCAGCTACCCATCGGGGAGGGGGGACGAGCAGTACTTC. Protein sequence: CASSYPSGRGDEQYF.

This sequence joins TRBV29-1 and TRBJ1-2, with 8 bases that match TRBD1. The CDR3 is made up of 13 amino acids. Germline loops: CDR1 SQVTM, CDR2 ANQGSEA. V lost 2 bases, J lost 5 bases, and 4 bases stayed unmatched. CDR3: CSVEQGAGYGYTF. In DNA form, the CDR3 reads TGCAGCGTTGAACAGGGGGCGGGTTATGGCTACACCTTC. Based on the CDR3 plus reference TRBV29-1 and TRBJ1-2, the full variable domain is SAVISQKPSRDICQRGTSLTIQCQVDSQVTMMFWYRQQPGQSLTLIATANQGSEATYESGFVIDKFPISRPNLTFSTLTVSNMSPEDSSIYLCSVEQGAGYGYTFGSGTRLTVV.

DNA of the CDR3: TGTGCTAGTGGTTTGGGGACAGATAGCACAGATACGCAGTATTTT. Translation gives CASGLGTDSTDTQYF. V gene TRBV12-5 combines with J gene TRBJ2-3, with D perhaps matching TRBD1 (6 bases). This CDR3 comprises 15 residues. V shed 1 base and J shed 0 bases, with 8 bases lying between them. CDR1 LGHNT and CDR2 FRNRAP come from the germline V gene.

CDR3 nucleotides: TGCAGCGTACTTTTCCTCGGAGAGACCCAGTACTTC. This encodes CSVLFLGETQYF. The genes are TRBV29-1 and TRBJ2-5; D gene ambiguous. Germline values: CDR1 SQVTM, CDR2 ANQGSEA. CDR3 size: 12 residues. Trimming took off 6 bases at V and 4 bases at J, with 12 bases between the two ends.